This is a list of T cell receptor beta chains from one sample in a study of shared clonotypes between healthy human individuals. Data came from immunoSEQ multiplex PCR; TCRdb stores just in-frame clones and leaves some out. This table has around 1,000,000 clones, 60% to 80% appearing once. Source material: memory CD4+ T cells from PBMCs. The receptors shown here come from a man younger than 30 in good health. Some clones in this sample may be carry-over from other donors' samples. Each CDR3 is given without its conserved first and last residue. D genes are given only for firm matches. Some rows mark clone size as missing; the rest say once, few, many or name a class of expanded clone.

CDR3	size	V	D	length
SVVETGMESEAF	NA	TRBV29-1	NA	12
ASSSTRGSYEQY	NA	TRBV5-4	NA	12
ASSLDGATGTQY	once	TRBV5-1	NA	12
ASSLRISGIVGRDNEQF	NA	TRBV28	TRBD2	17
ASSFPGQHSYEQY	NA	TRBV7-8	TRBD1	13
ASSYLTLGTQY	NA	TRBV5-6	NA	11
ASSPGLTEAF	NA	TRBV18	NA	10
ASSSYRGGEQY	NA	TRBV7-9	NA	11
ASSGRASGQTDTQY	once	TRBV5-5	NA	14
ATSPRATNAYEQY	NA	TRBV15	NA	13
ASSQTGWLRPPQY	NA	TRBV28	NA	13
ASNQDSHQETQY	NA	TRBV2	NA	12
ASSLALGLNTGELF	NA	TRBV5-1	NA	14
ASSLGGRSYNEQF	NA	TRBV5-1	TRBD2	13
ASSVAGGTINEQF	NA	TRBV2	TRBD2	13
ASSLPFGAGDTEAF	NA	TRBV28	NA	14
ASSSGNTGELF	NA	TRBV6-4	NA	11
ASLQQEPRPGTEAF	NA	TRBV2	NA	14
ASSPSRYTDTQY	NA	TRBV2	NA	12
ASSLVPSDYLYNEQF	NA	TRBV5-1	NA	15
ASSIGAGVNEQY	NA	TRBV19	TRBD2	12
ASCFRTSGCNEQF	NA	TRBV6-5	TRBD2	13
AWSARAGRPQH	few	TRBV30	NA	11
ASSLMGTTNTGELF	NA	TRBV7-2	TRBD2	14
ATSRGGTGSRDGYT	NA	TRBV15	NA	14
ASSLNEKLF	few	TRBV11-2	NA	9
ASSAQLAGGTDTQY	NA	TRBV7-3	TRBD2	14
ACRSSYNEQF	once	TRBV30	NA	10
ASSEGGPRFANYGYT	NA	TRBV6-1	NA	15
AISEGNNVAEAF	NA	TRBV10-3	NA	12
ASSVNRGLQETQY	few	TRBV11-1	TRBD1	13
ASSSTWTSRDSYEQY	NA	TRBV7-8	TRBD2	15
ASSYWGVTGNTEAF	NA	TRBV6-5	NA	14